This entry features one T cell receptor (beta chain) sequence. The data were taken from a study of Graves' ophthalmopathy and Graves' hyperthyroidism. The V and J ends lost 8 bases and 0 bases respectively, with 16 bases between them. This CDR3 spans 15 amino acids. Germline values: CDR1 ENHRY, CDR2 SYGVKD. Scientists amplified the TCR beta CDR3 regions from RNA transcripts. HTBI-primed first-round RT-PCR preceded second-round multiplex PCR. TCRdb called the multiplex PCR reads again in MiXCR, with one record for every CDR3 protein. The data contain hundreds of thousands of distinct CDR3 sequences, about 40% of them singletons.

V gene TRBV10-3 combines with J gene TRBJ1-2; a weak D match, TRBD1 (6 bases). The sequence derives from an adult man with Graves' ophthalmopathy. Sequenced sample: peripheral blood. CDR3 sequence (DNA): TGTGCCATCGGGTGGAGGGACACCTCTAACTATGGCTACACCTTC. Encoded protein: CAIGWRDTSNYGYTF.